This TCR beta chain was captured by sequencing in a study of monozygotic twins with inflammatory bowel disease (dated by TCRdb to 2018 to 2020). For the study in its entirety: The complete study included approximately 28 monozygotic twin pairs: 19 IBD-discordant Danish pairs and nine German pairs, of which four were IBD-concordant and five were IBD-discordant. The search for disease-associated traits relied mainly on comparing IBD patients with their genetically identical healthy co-twins within discordant pairs. Each individual had, on average, about 151 000 unique TCRalpha sequences and 181 000 unique TCRbeta sequences available for analysis.

A roughly 2.4 ml peripheral blood sample was drawn into PAXgene tubes per donor and stored at -80°C. Total RNA was isolated from whole blood with the PAXgene blood miRNA kit on an automated QIAcube, without T cell sorting. Peripheral blood from monozygotic twin pairs concordant or discordant for inflammatory bowel disease was subjected to deep TCRalpha and TCRbeta repertoire profiling with unique molecular barcoding. Smoking habits were recorded for all twin pairs, with individuals classified as current, former or never smokers. Turning to this clonotype: The clone's antigen remains unknown.

Summary of the overall study and its limitations: Distinction between different T cell subtypes could not be achieved in the analysis. Background noise and inter-individual variability may have been introduced into the repertoires by the differing immunosuppressive treatments among patients. The results gave no support for a single strong signal or clonotype linked to IBD. Repertoire similarity did not differ between concordant and discordant twins, possibly due to limited statistical power. TCRbeta repertoire diversity, by inverse Simpson index, was decreased in IBD patients compared with their healthy co-twins. Fewer clonotypes were shared with other individuals by IBD patients than by healthy twins, most markedly in patients showing signs of disease activity.

Libraries were made using 5' RACE. For each TCR library, around 4,000 ng of total RNA was used. cDNA was synthesized with SMARTScribe reverse transcriptase in eight separate reactions per sample. Unique molecular identifiers containing a 6-nucleotide sample barcode were introduced through template switching during cDNA synthesis. Two nested PCRs of roughly 16 and 10 cycles amplified the TCRalpha and TCRbeta cDNA, and bead purification followed each PCR. Before amplification, the cDNA was treated with uracil DNA-glycosylase and purified using the QIAquick PCR purification kit. The second PCR added Illumina TruSeq-compatible adapters along with sample-specific barcodes. Library quality and concentration were checked on TapeStation and Qubit, and libraries were pooled at around 4.7 ng each. Pooled libraries were sequenced on an Illumina HiSeq2500 single-index Rapid Run with 2 x 100 bp reads and custom sequencing primers. In the authors' own workflow: PCR and sequencing errors were corrected by UMI-based consensus assembly using MiGEC version 1.2.6. MiXCR version 2.1.1 was used to carry out V(D)J alignment, clonotype assembly and CDR3 extraction. To normalise gene usage, clonotype sharing and MAIT/NKT TCR abundance, the top 1000, 10 000 and 20 000 clonotypes in each sample were analysed. Diversity was computed as the inverse Simpson index with the vegan R package after downsampling to 27 000 UMIs. Paired Mann-Whitney U tests were applied to discordant twin pairs, and Benjamini-Hochberg correction was used for multiple testing. Following reprocessing of the reads by TCRdb, the data hold one row per CDR3 protein sequence and no DNA is available. The V and J calls were not made by the authors but by TCRdb's processing. In this sample's table one finds some 160,000 distinct CDR3 sequences. Jointly, the top ten make up approximately 7.4% of the sample.

From a lookup of the germline V gene, CDR1 and CDR2 are KGHSY and FQNENV. There are 13 amino acids in the CDR3, from cysteine to phenylalanine inclusive. DNA was not recorded. This receptor chain uses TRBV16 and TRBJ1-1; TCRdb indicates TRBD1, and absent DNA this call remains unverified. This TCR was recovered from a human donor with ulcerative colitis or Crohn's disease, or a healthy co-twin of an affected twin (not recorded which). Sequencing used blood. CDR3 region: CASSSYDGGQAFF. Beyond the CDR3, the reference TRBV16 and TRBJ1-1 genes provide the residues; the full variable domain reads: GEEVAQTPKHLVRGEGQKAKLYCAPIKGHSYVFWYQQVLKNEFKFLISFQNENVFDETGMPKERFSAKCLPNSPCSLEIQATKLEDSAVYFCASSSYDGGQAFFGQGTRLTVV.